This TCR beta chain was captured by sequencing in a study of cytomegalovirus exposure and HLA in healthy donors. Points from the study as a whole: A classifier reportedly called cytomegalovirus status with high sensitivity and specificity. A later analysis associated around 17,000 TCR beta sequences with HLA alleles at a 0.05 false discovery rate.

Notes on this clone: The antigen is undetermined.

Both 60 Vbeta primers and 13 Jbeta primers went into the PCR. Method: immunoSEQ multiplex PCR; TCRdb's copy keeps in-frame clones and lacks some. The sample has about 32,000 clones, 70% to 85% seen once. The ends were cut back, 0 bases at V and 6 bases at J, with 9 bases in the middle. CDR1 and CDR2 (germline): SGDLS, YYNGEE. The CDR3 is made up of 13 amino acids. This receptor was identified in a woman between 18 and 29 years old in good health and CMV-seronegative. V usage is TRBV9 and J usage is TRBJ1-2, with D perhaps matching TRBD1 (5 bases). The specimen sequenced was PBMCs. The CDR3, as DNA: TGTGCCAGCAGCGTAGTGGCAGGGAATGGCTACACCTTC. This translates into CASSVVAGNGYTF.